This T cell receptor beta chain emerged from a study of siplizumab effects on memory and regulatory T cells. Points from the study as a whole: Solely a minor proportion of alloreactive clones could be assigned to unstimulated subsets. Naive T cells, seemingly more diverse than memory cells, seemed major alloresponse contributors.

Some clones are missing from TCRdb's copy, which holds only in-frame ones; the method was immunoSEQ multiplex PCR. The sample lists approximately 12,000 clones, approximately 45% occurring once. As regards this clone: Its specificity is unknown.

The authors cocultured the mixed lymphocyte reaction cells at 37 degrees C for 6 days. The germline gives CDR1 SGHTA, CDR2 FQGNSA. The CDR3 is 15 residues long. Losses at the gene ends were 0 bases for V and 5 bases for J; bases not matched to a gene: 6. This TCR was sampled from a human donor in good health; the cells came from an allogeneic mixed lymphocyte reaction. Some clones in this sample may be carry-over from other donors' samples. Input material: CFSE-low (dividing) CD8+ T cells sorted from an allogeneic mixed lymphocyte reaction. The chain joins TRBV7-2 to TRBJ1-2; 7 nucleotides align to TRBD1. The CDR3 region is CASSLADRISYGYTF. The CDR3 region has the DNA TGTGCCAGCAGCTTAGCGGACAGGATTTCATATGGCTACACCTTC.